Each of the 27 T cell receptor beta chains below was sequenced from the same sample in a study of blood T cell repertoires in COVID-19. The table came from immunoSEQ multiplex PCR; TCRdb's copy has only in-frame clones and leaves some out. The data contain about 230,000 clones, roughly nine tenths of them singletons. The material sequenced was PBMCs or T cells enriched from blood (not recorded which). These receptors all stem from a woman between 45 and 60 years old in a cohort exposed to, infected with or recovered from COVID-19 (not recorded which).

V is TRBV27 and J is TRBJ2-7; a possible D gene is TRBD2 (6 bases). Germline CDR1 is MNHEY and CDR2 is SMNVEV (reference sequence). This CDR3 spans 15 amino acids. The V and J ends lost 6 bases and 4 bases respectively, with 19 bases between them. CDR3 sequence (DNA): TGTGCCAGCAGAACGGGACTGTCTAACTCATACGAGCAGTACTTC. It is translated as CASRTGLSNSYEQYF.

The rearrangement joins TRBV7-2 to TRBJ2-1; D perhaps matches TRBD2 (5 bases). CDR3 length equals 15 residues. The V gene lost 3 bases and the J gene lost 0 bases, with 9 bases spanning the gap. Germline V gives CDR1 SGHTA, CDR2 FQGNSA. The CDR3 is CASSFLAGSYNEQFF. As DNA, the CDR3 is TGTGCCAGCAGCTTCCTAGCAGGCTCCTACAATGAGCAGTTCTTC.

V usage is TRBV28 and J usage is TRBJ1-1, with D tentatively TRBD1 (6 bases). CDR1 MDHEN and CDR2 SYDVKM come from the germline V gene. V was clipped by 5 bases and J by 5 bases, with 18 bases between them. The CDR3 has 15 residues. The DNA of the CDR3 is TGTGCCAGCAGTCCAGGAGGAGGGAGGGGGACTGAAGCTTTCTTT. Translated, it gives CASSPGGGRGTEAFF.

The rearrangement links TRBV5-1 to TRBJ2-5; D gene unclear. Germline V gene sequence: CDR1 SGHRS, CDR2 YFSETQ. The CDR3 is made up of 14 amino acids. The germline V and J ends were trimmed by 5 bases and 2 bases, with 13 bases remaining between them. The CDR3 spells CASSPWSPQETQYF. CDR3 nucleotide sequence: TGCGCCAGCAGTCCGTGGAGCCCACAAGAGACCCAGTACTTC.

The genes are TRBV5-1 and TRBJ1-2, with 7 bases that match TRBD1. CDR1 and CDR2 (germline): SGHRS, YFSETQ. Germline trimming cut 4 bases from V and 5 bases from J; bases unmatched to any gene: 5. CDR3 length equals 13 residues. This CDR3 is CASSGDRAYGYTF. For the CDR3, the DNA is TGCGCCAGCAGCGGGGACAGAGCTTATGGCTACACCTTC. Drawing the rest from reference TRBV5-1 and TRBJ1-2, the complete variable domain is KAGVTQTPRYLIKTRGQQVTLSCSPISGHRSVSWYQQTPGQGLQFLFEYFSETQRNKGNFPGRFSGRQFSNSRSEMNVSTLELGDSALYLCASSGDRAYGYTFGSGTRLTVV.

V usage is TRBV6-5 and J usage is TRBJ2-1; 11 bases agree with TRBD2. J gave up 2 bases and V 0 bases, and 0 bases lay outside the gene matches. The CDR3 sequence is 16 residues long. Germline CDR1 MNHEY, CDR2 SVGAGI. The CDR3, as DNA: TGTGCCAGCAGTTACTCGACTAGCGGGGCCTACAATGAGCAGTTCTTC. This sequence encodes CASSYSTSGAYNEQFF.

The chain carries TRBV27 and TRBJ1-6; D perhaps matches TRBD1 (5 bases). The V end lost 5 bases, the J end lost 14 bases, and 19 bases lay between the germline ends. The length of the CDR3 is 14 residues. Germline V gene lookup returns CDR1 MNHEY and CDR2 SMNVEV (reference sequence). CDR3 loop: CASSPTGPSGALHF. In nucleotides, the CDR3 is TGTGCCAGCAGTCCAACGGGGCCCTCGGGAGCCCTCCACTTT.

V is TRBV5-4 and J is TRBJ1-3, with a tentative D call TRBD1 (6 bases). The germline V and J ends were trimmed by 3 bases and 0 bases, with 10 bases remaining between them. In germline, CDR1 is SGHNT, CDR2 YYREEE (reference sequence). The CDR3 is 15 residues long. CDR3 sequence (DNA): TGTGCCAGCAGCTCCACAGGGATCTCTGGAAACACCATATATTTT. It translates to CASSSTGISGNTIYF.

The CDR3 is CASSLAVQMNIYGYTF. CDR3 DNA: TGTGCCAGCAGCTTGGCCGTGCAGATGAACATATATGGCTACACCTTC. The V and J genes are TRBV5-6 and TRBJ1-2; D unresolved. Trimming cost V 0 bases and J 5 bases, with 17 bases left between them. This CDR3 is 16 amino acids long. Germline values: CDR1 SGHDT, CDR2 YYEEEE.

V and J are TRBV18 and TRBJ1-4; the match to TRBD1 covers 9 bases. Looked up from germline, CDR1 is KGHSH and CDR2 is LQKENI. The length of the CDR3 is 14 residues. V gave up 4 bases and J gave up 7 bases; unmatched junction bases: 4. As DNA, the CDR3 is TGTGCCAGCTCACTACAGGGGGCCGGTGAAAAACTGTTTTTT. This sequence encodes CASSLQGAGEKLFF.

This chain links TRBV5-1 with TRBJ2-1; TRBD2 aligns across 11 bases. CDR3 length equals 15 residues. Trimming cost V 6 bases and J 7 bases; bases outside gene matches: 9. Germline CDR1 and CDR2: SGHRS and YFSETQ. CDR3 residues: CASTGLAGGANEQFF. CDR3 bases: TGCGCCAGCACGGGGCTAGCGGGGGGCGCAAATGAGCAGTTCTTC.

The CDR3 DNA reads TGCGCCAGCAGCCAAGGGACACGGACTAATGAAAAACTGTTTTTT. Protein: CASSQGTRTNEKLFF. The rearrangement uses TRBV4-1 and TRBJ1-4; D possibly corresponds to TRBD1 (5 bases). V was pared by 1 base and J by 2 bases, with 8 bases between. CDR3 length: 15 residues. Germline CDR1 and CDR2: MGHRA and YSYEKL.

This clone turned up a few times. V usage is TRBV6-5 and J usage is TRBJ1-1; D possibly corresponds to TRBD1 (5 bases). V lost 4 bases and J 4 bases, leaving 19 bases between the germline ends. The CDR3 runs to 16 residues. CDR1 and CDR2 (germline): MNHEY, SVGAGI. The CDR3 sequence: CASSLGGLTGSTEAFF. DNA for the CDR3: TGTGCCAGCAGTTTGGGGGGTTTAACGGGGAGCACTGAAGCTTTCTTT.

V usage is TRBV19 and J usage is TRBJ2-2; 11 nucleotides line up with TRBD1. There are 15 residues in the CDR3. Germline V gene sequence: CDR1 LNHDA, CDR2 SQIVND (reference sequence). Trimming removed 3 bases from V and 4 bases from J; junction bases left unmatched: 1. The CDR3 coding sequence is TGTGCCAGTAGTATTGGGACAGGGGGCACCGGGGAGCTGTTTTTT. The encoded protein is CASSIGTGGTGELFF.

The chain joins TRBV12-3 or TRBV12-4 to TRBJ1-1; possibly TRBD1 for D (6 bases). This CDR3 comprises 13 residues. The V end lost 4 bases, the J end lost 6 bases, and 12 bases lay between the germline ends. CDR3 amino acids: CASSYVRQAEAFF. The CDR3 DNA sequence: TGTGCCAGCAGTTATGTCCGACAGGCTGAAGCTTTCTTT.

Only one count was recorded for this clone. The chain uses TRBV5-5 and TRBJ1-1; possibly TRBD1 for D (6 bases). There are 19 residues in the CDR3. Between the trimmed V and J ends, which lost 2 bases and 0 bases, there was a span of 23 bases. Per the germline V gene, CDR1 is SGHKS and CDR2 is YYEKEE (reference sequence). CDR3 nucleotides: TGTGCCAGCAGCTTTGGCCGTTTTTGGGGGCTCGGGATGAACACTGAAGCTTTCTTT. It encodes CASSFGRFWGLGMNTEAFF. The complete variable domain, with remaining parts taken from reference TRBV5-5 and TRBJ1-1, reads DAGVTQSPTHLIKTRGQQVTLRCSPISGHKSVSWYQQVLGQGPQFIFQYYEKEERGRGNFPDRFSARQFPNYSSELNVNALLLGDSALYLCASSFGRFWGLGMNTEAFFGQGTRLTVV.

The V call is TRBV28, the J call TRBJ2-5, with D perhaps matching TRBD2 (6 bases). From germline, CDR1 is MDHEN and CDR2 SYDVKM. Trimming pared 5 bases from V and 5 bases from J, leaving 15 bases between. This CDR3 is built from 14 residues. This CDR3 reads CASSGAGLAETQYF. The DNA for the CDR3 is TGTGCCAGCAGTGGCGCAGGGCTAGCGGAGACCCAGTACTTC.

This rearrangement joins TRBV15 to TRBJ2-1; a weak D match, TRBD1 (6 bases). Trimming removed 0 bases from V and 2 bases from J, with 17 bases in between. Per germline, CDR1 LNHNV and CDR2 YYDKDF (reference sequence). The CDR3 extends over 18 amino acids. CDR3 protein: CATSREGAAEPTYNEQFF. The DNA of the CDR3 is TGTGCCACCAGCAGAGAGGGGGCGGCAGAACCTACCTACAATGAGCAGTTCTTC.

This chain uses TRBV7-9 with TRBJ1-2; D possibly corresponds to TRBD1 (6 bases). CDR1 is SEHNR and CDR2 is FQNEAQ in the germline V gene (reference sequence). CDR3 length: 15 amino acids. V gave up 5 bases and J gave up 7 bases, with 20 bases separating them. CDR3 sequence reads: CASSLSPTGSGGYTF. CDR3 bases: TGTGCCAGCAGCCTTAGCCCGACAGGCTCGGGTGGCTACACCTTC.

The rearrangement links TRBV5-4 to TRBJ2-7; D unresolved. The CDR3 sequence is 11 residues long. CDR1 is SGHNT and CDR2 is YYREEE in the germline V gene (reference sequence). V shed 0 bases and J shed 6 bases, with 4 bases lying between them. CDR3 sequence: CASSLASEQYF. CDR3 DNA: TGTGCCAGCAGCTTGGCCTCCGAGCAGTACTTC.

The chain links TRBV3-1 (or the pseudogene TRBV3-2) to TRBJ2-5, with TRBD2 matching over 11 bases. The CDR3 totals 16 residues. In germline, CDR1 is LGHDT, CDR2 YNNKEL (reference sequence). The V gene end was trimmed by 6 bases and the J gene end by 4 bases; junction bases not matched to a gene: 10. In DNA form, the CDR3 reads TGTGCCAGCAGTCTGTCGAGTAGCGGGGGGGTAGAGACCCAGTACTTC. Translation: CASSLSSSGGVETQYF.

The genes are TRBV24-1 and TRBJ1-5; D is undetermined. Germline V gives CDR1 KGHDR, CDR2 SFDVKD. The CDR3 length is 13 residues. Trimming left V 9 bases short and J 5 bases short, with 13 bases between. The CDR3 bases are TGTGCCACCCGGGAAACCCCCGATCAGCCCCAGCATTTT. Translation gives CATRETPDQPQHF.

This chain connects TRBV7-2 to TRBJ2-1; 14 bases are a match to TRBD2. V shed 5 bases, J shed 7 bases, and the junction held 7 bases outside the gene matches. The germline V gene has CDR1 SGHTA and CDR2 FQGNSA. The CDR3 extends over 16 amino acids. This CDR3 is CASSRGLAGGLNEQFF. The DNA for the CDR3 is TGTGCCAGCAGCCGCGGACTAGCGGGGGGTCTTAATGAGCAGTTCTTC.

As concerns this clone: Germline and junction disagree at one end, which may indicate a read error. V and J are TRBV4-3 and TRBJ2-2; D unresolved. CDR3 length: 15 residues. From germline, CDR1 is LGHNA and CDR2 YSLEER. CDR3 DNA sequence: TGCGCCGGCAGCCAATGGTGGCAGACAACCGGGGAGCTGTTTTTT. Translation: CAGSQWWQTTGELFF.

The V and J genes are TRBV5-5 and TRBJ2-5, with a weak D call TRBD2 (5 bases). The CDR3 spans 12 residues. Trimming removed 3 bases from V and 7 bases from J, with 10 bases in between. The germline V gene encodes CDR1 SGHKS and CDR2 YYEKEE (reference sequence). CDR3 loop: CASSSAGWTQYF. CDR3 nucleotides: TGTGCCAGCAGCTCGGCGGGCTGGACCCAGTACTTC.

The V and J genes are TRBV11-1 and TRBJ1-5; no clear D. V was cut by 2 bases and J by 5 bases, with 7 bases left in between. The CDR3 loop spans 13 amino acids. Germline V lookup: CDR1 SGHAT, CDR2 FQDESV (reference sequence). The CDR3 here is CASSLFEDQPQHF. Written as DNA, the CDR3 is TGTGCCAGCAGCTTATTCGAGGATCAGCCCCAGCATTTT.

The chain is built from TRBV4-2 and TRBJ2-1; the match to TRBD2 covers 8 bases. The CDR3 consists of 17 residues. V shed 1 base and J 7 bases; nucleotides not matched to a gene: 12. Germline CDR1 LGHNA, CDR2 YNFKEQ. Here the CDR3 DNA reads TGTGCCAGCAGCCAAGCTCTCCGGGGGGGGGCCGGGAATGAGCAGTTCTTC. This sequence encodes CASSQALRGGAGNEQFF.